Below are 18 T cell receptor beta chains sequenced from a single sample in a study of shared clonotypes between healthy human individuals. Repertoires were generated with immunoSEQ multiplex PCR, while TCRdb's copy carries only in-frame clones and drops some. This table has about 480,000 clones, around 79% appearing once. Sequencing input: PBMCs. All receptors derive from a woman in her thirties or forties in good health. Some clones in this sample may be carry-over from other donors' samples.

This clone was seen a single time. V is TRBV30 and J is TRBJ2-5; D possibly matches TRBD1 or TRBD2 (6 bases each). CDR3 length: 14 residues. Trimming left V 1 base short and J 7 bases short, with 16 bases between. Germline lookup yields CDR1 GTSNPN and CDR2 SVGIG (reference sequence). The CDR3 reads CAWSGKGGGGTQYF. The CDR3 DNA follows: TGTGCCTGGAGTGGGAAGGGGGGAGGTGGGACCCAGTACTTC.

This sequence joins TRBV5-1 and TRBJ2-3; 8 bases match TRBD2. The CDR3 consists of 17 residues. After removal of 2 bases from V and 1 base from J, the junction contained 9 bases not matched to a gene. Germline assignment: CDR1 SGHRS and CDR2 YFSETQ. DNA for the CDR3: TGCGCCAGCAGCTTAACCTTTCGGGAGGGAGGCACAGATACGCAGTATTTT. It encodes CASSLTFREGGTDTQYF.

Here the CDR3 DNA reads TGCGCCAGCAGTGGACTAGCGGGAGGTACGCAGTATTTT. It is translated as CASSGLAGGTQYF. The chain couples TRBV5-1 to TRBJ2-3; 14 positions agree with TRBD2. This CDR3 spans 13 amino acids. The V gene's germline CDR1 is SGHRS and CDR2 YFSETQ. J gave up 8 bases and V 5 bases, and 1 base lay outside the gene matches.

This sequence joins TRBV6-1 and TRBJ1-1; TRBD1 matches 8 bases. The CDR3 extends over 15 amino acids. In germline, CDR1 is MNHNS, CDR2 SASEGT. Trimming removed 6 bases from V and 9 bases from J; junction bases left unmatched: 15. The CDR3 loop is CASSSGDRGRGKAFF. In DNA, the CDR3 is TGTGCCAGCAGCTCCGGAGACAGGGGCCGGGGGAAAGCTTTCTTT.

V and J are TRBV15 and TRBJ2-3; 10 bases map to TRBD2. The CDR3 has 16 amino acids. Germline assignment: CDR1 LNHNV and CDR2 YYDKDF (reference sequence). V lost 1 base, J lost 4 bases, and 5 bases stayed unmatched. CDR3 protein: CATSRAAGGAPDTQYF. CDR3 DNA sequence: TGTGCCACCAGCAGAGCAGCGGGAGGGGCCCCAGATACGCAGTATTTT.

V and J are TRBV9 and TRBJ2-3, with unresolved D. The length of the CDR3 is 13 residues. Deletions cut 4 bases from V and 6 bases from J, with 12 bases between. CDR1 and CDR2 (germline): SGDLS, YYNGEE. The chain's CDR3 is CASSPRWSDTQYF. CDR3 in DNA: TGTGCCAGCAGCCCCCGATGGTCGGATACGCAGTATTTT.

This chain joins TRBV19 and TRBJ2-7; 10 nucleotides line up with TRBD1. This CDR3 spans 15 amino acids. Germline V gene data show CDR1 as LNHDA and CDR2 as SQIVND (reference sequence). Losses at the gene ends were 4 bases for V and 2 bases for J; bases not matched to a gene: 5. DNA for the CDR3: TGTGCCAGTAGTAGAGGACAGGGGGTGGCCTACGAGCAGTACTTC. It is translated as CASSRGQGVAYEQYF. The whole variable domain, filled in from reference TRBV19 and TRBJ2-7, reads DGGITQSPKYLFRKEGQNVTLSCEQNLNHDAMYWYRQDPGQGLRLIYYSQIVNDFQKGDIAEGYSVSREKKESFPLTVTSAQKNPTAFYLCASSRGQGVAYEQYFGPGTRLTVT.

This chain connects TRBV6-5 to TRBJ1-1; D is unclear. Trimming cost V 8 bases and J 4 bases, with 17 bases left between them. CDR1 and CDR2 from the germline V gene are MNHEY and SVGAGI. The CDR3 has 14 residues. Here the CDR3 DNA reads TGTGCCAGCGGATCGACATGGGTCCGCACTGAAGCTTTCTTT. Translating it yields CASGSTWVRTEAFF.

This clone was seen a single time. The rearrangement links TRBV9 to TRBJ2-3, with D possibly being TRBD1 (6 bases). With 3 bases removed from V and 6 bases from J, the gap between germline ends came to 11 bases. Germline values: CDR1 SGDLS, CDR2 YYNGEE. The CDR3 has 13 residues. The CDR3 sequence is CASSEAGVDTQYF. The CDR3 bases are TGTGCCAGCAGCGAGGCAGGGGTGGATACGCAGTATTTT.

Many counts were recorded for this clone. This rearrangement joins TRBV2 to TRBJ2-5; D tentatively fits TRBD1 or TRBD2 (5 bases each). The length of the CDR3 is 16 residues. V gave up 8 bases and J gave up 5 bases, with 24 bases separating them. CDR1 and CDR2 from the germline V gene are SNHLY and FYNNEI. CDR3 amino acids: CASGKGSRDQGETQYF. The CDR3 nucleotides read TGTGCCAGCGGGAAGGGGTCCCGGGACCAAGGGGAGACCCAGTACTTC. The full variable domain, with the rest looked up from reference TRBV2 and TRBJ2-5, is EPEVTQTPSHQVTQMGQEVILRCVPISNHLYFYWYRQILGQKVEFLVSFYNNEISEKSEIFDDQFSVERPDGSNFTLKIRSTKLEDSAMYFCASGKGSRDQGETQYFGPGTRLLVL.

The chain has TRBV5-1 and TRBJ2-5, with TRBD1 matching 7 bases. V dropped 5 bases and J dropped 1; count of bases not matched to a gene: 2. The germline V gene has CDR1 SGHRS and CDR2 YFSETQ. The CDR3 extends over 13 amino acids. CDR3 amino acids: CASSRTGQETQYF. DNA of the CDR3: TGCGCCAGCAGTAGGACAGGCCAAGAGACCCAGTACTTC.

The chain links TRBV6-1 to TRBJ2-2; TRBD2 might be the D (5 bases). V dropped 8 bases and J dropped 4 bases, with 11 bases sitting between them. CDR1 MNHNS and CDR2 SASEGT come from the germline V gene. The CDR3 is 13 residues long. The CDR3 spells CASVREFTGELFF. CDR3 in DNA: TGTGCCAGCGTAAGGGAGTTCACCGGGGAGCTGTTTTTT.

The J gene is TRBJ2-7, the V gene TRBV10-3, with 10 positions matching TRBD2. The germline gives CDR1 ENHRY, CDR2 SYGVKD. The CDR3 is 15 amino acids. V dropped 5 bases and J dropped 7; count of bases not matched to a gene: 11. The CDR3: CAISIGLAVGKEQYF. DNA of the CDR3: TGTGCCATCAGTATAGGACTAGCGGTAGGTAAGGAGCAGTACTTC.

This clone occurred a few times. Germline and junction disagree at one end, which may indicate a read error. The chain recombines TRBV30 with TRBJ2-7; D not resolved. CDR3 length: 11 amino acids. Germline V lookup: CDR1 GTSNPN, CDR2 SVGIG (reference sequence). CDR3 sequence reads: CARSGPYEQYF. The CDR3 nucleotides read TGTGCCCGGAGTGGACCCTATGAGCAGTACTTC.

The V call is TRBV4-1, the J call TRBJ2-3; 10 nucleotides match TRBD2. J gave up 2 bases and V 3 bases, and 5 bases lay outside the gene matches. CDR1 and CDR2 from the germline V gene are MGHRA and YSYEKL. The CDR3 covers 16 residues. As DNA, the CDR3 is TGCGCCAGCAGCCAGATGGGGACTAGCGACACAGATACGCAGTATTTT. Translated: CASSQMGTSDTDTQYF.

This chain joins TRBV11-1 and TRBJ2-6; TRBD2 is a possible D gene (6 bases). The CDR3 loop spans 16 amino acids. V lost 5 bases to trimming and J lost 1 base, with 12 bases between them. CDR1 and CDR2 (germline): SGHAT, FQDESV (reference sequence). The CDR3 is CASSPSGTSGANVLTF. The CDR3, as DNA: TGTGCCAGCAGCCCCTCTGGGACTTCTGGGGCCAACGTCCTGACTTTC.

This chain joins TRBV14 and TRBJ2-1; TRBD2 agrees at 10 bases. The V gene end was trimmed by 2 bases and the J gene end by 3 bases; junction bases not matched to a gene: 4. The CDR3 has 16 amino acids. Germline assignment: CDR1 SGHDN and CDR2 FVKESK. CDR3: CASSQITSGVYNEQFF. The CDR3 DNA reads TGTGCCAGCAGCCAAATAACTAGCGGGGTCTACAATGAGCAGTTCTTC.

The chain couples TRBV5-1 to TRBJ2-6; the D gene is possibly TRBD1 (6 bases). V lost 2 bases, J lost 2 bases, and 11 bases lay in between. This CDR3 comprises 16 residues. CDR1 SGHRS and CDR2 YFSETQ come from the germline V gene. The CDR3 loop is CASSLNTGTGANVLTF. CDR3 bases: TGCGCCAGCAGCTTAAATACAGGGACTGGGGCCAACGTCCTGACTTTC.